This is a list of T cell receptor beta chains from one sample in a study of PD-1 blockade in classical Hodgkin lymphoma. TCRdb's copy holds only in-frame clones and misses some; the assay was immunoSEQ multiplex PCR. The data show 27,000 or so clones, about 83% seen once. The specimen comprised CD4+ T cells from blood, sampled at baseline. The receptors derive from a human donor with classical Hodgkin lymphoma. CDR3s include the opening cysteine and the closing phenylalanine or tryptophan. The D gene is left open where the match is weak.

J	length	D	V	CDR3
TRBJ2-5	16	TRBD2	TRBV4-2	CASSPLQAGVVETQYF
TRBJ1-5	13	TRBD1	TRBV15	CATRGTGAKPQHF
TRBJ2-3	17	-	TRBV18	CASSRHAGLTSTDTQYF
TRBJ2-1	17	TRBD2	TRBV7-3	CASSLIPLAGLSNEQFF
TRBJ1-2	12	-	TRBV30	CAWSVTAYGYTF
TRBJ2-7	15	-	TRBV2	CASGFTGTDPDEQYF
TRBJ2-3	14	-	TRBV5-1	CASSLDLGTDTQYF
TRBJ1-5	13	TRBD1	TRBV30	CAWGQGAVQPQHF
TRBJ2-3	17	TRBD2	TRBV19	CASSIRRRGASTDTQYF
TRBJ1-6	17	-	TRBV28	CASSLPRATSYNSPLHF
TRBJ2-7	16	-	TRBV4-1	CASSQEGQLSSYEQYF
TRBJ2-6	19	TRBD1	TRBV19	CASSIGWWDRVSGANVLTF
TRBJ1-1	13	-	TRBV9	CASSVQLNTEAFF
TRBJ2-1	14	-	TRBV5-1	CASSGGDQWDEQFF
TRBJ1-2	17	-	TRBV5-6	CASSFPLRTDVNYGYTF
TRBJ2-2	17	-	TRBV11-2	CASSLDPNRVVTGELFF
TRBJ1-1	16	TRBD1	TRBV7-2	CASSLTGGAGYTEAFF
TRBJ2-7	13	TRBD1	TRBV28	CASRTGGRYEQYF
TRBJ1-5	13	-	TRBV27	CASQLRRDQPQHF
TRBJ1-1	15	TRBD1	TRBV5-4	CASSSRDRGRTEAFF
TRBJ2-3	18	TRBD2	TRBV4-2	CASSQDLPTSGGPDTQYF
TRBJ1-2	17	-	TRBV2	CASSGIPPGVEMGGYTF
TRBJ1-2	14	-	TRBV11-2	CASSLDSRNYGYTF
TRBJ1-3	14	-	TRBV21-1	CASSHRGAGNTIYF
TRBJ1-5	12	-	TRBV7-8	CASSRRSGPQHF
TRBJ2-7	13	-	TRBV15	CATSSLDSSGIHF
TRBJ1-1	13	-	TRBV10-1	CASSEKGRAEAFF
TRBJ2-7	15	-	TRBV10-1	CASSKRDRSPHEQYF
TRBJ2-3	14	-	TRBV25-1	CASSDSRTIDTQYF